Each of the 12 T cell receptor beta chains below was sequenced from the same sample in a study of T cell changes during pregnancy in multiple sclerosis. Produced via immunoSEQ multiplex PCR; TCRdb's table is partial and in-frame only. The sample holds approximately 35,000 clones, more than 90% seen once. This specimen consisted of CD4+ T cells from peripheral blood mononuclear cells, obtained in the second trimester of pregnancy. The receptor source for this set is a female donor in good health, enrolled as a control in a pregnancy study.

This chain links TRBV27 with TRBJ2-5, with TRBD2 matching 10 bases. V shed 6 bases, J shed 5 bases, and the junction held 6 bases outside the gene matches. Germline CDR1 MNHEY, CDR2 SMNVEV (reference sequence). This CDR3 comprises 14 residues. This CDR3 is CASRLAGLGETQYF. CDR3 DNA sequence: TGTGCCAGCAGACTAGCGGGGCTAGGGGAGACCCAGTACTTC.

The rearrangement links TRBV2 to TRBJ1-5; D uncertain. CDR1 is SNHLY, CDR2 FYNNEI, per germline. This CDR3 is built from 13 residues. With 9 bases removed from V and 0 bases from J, the gap between germline ends came to 9 bases. The chain's CDR3 is CASKDYSNQPQHF. The CDR3 region has the DNA TGTGCCAGTAAGGACTATAGCAATCAGCCCCAGCATTTT.

V and J are TRBV10-2 and TRBJ1-2; D not resolved. The CDR3 runs 13 residues. V was shortened by 10 bases and J by 1 base, with 13 bases between the two germline ends. The V gene's germline CDR1 is WSHSY and CDR2 SAAADI. The CDR3: CATATSLNYGYTF. In DNA form, the CDR3 reads TGCGCCACCGCGACAAGTCTTAACTATGGCTACACCTTC.

In the case of this clone: One junction end does not reproduce the germline sequence, and a read error may be involved. The chain couples TRBV7-2 to TRBJ2-1; 9 positions match TRBD1. The germline CDR1 and CDR2 sequences are SGHTA and FQGNSA. This CDR3 contains 15 residues. The CDR3 reads CASGLPGTGYNEQFF. CDR3 in DNA: TGTGCCAGCGGCTTACCCGGGACAGGGTACAATGAGCAGTTCTTC.

The genes are TRBV5-1 and TRBJ1-1; tentative D call: TRBD1 (5 bases). This CDR3 comprises 17 residues. Germline lookup yields CDR1 SGHRS and CDR2 YFSETQ. Trimming took off 3 bases at V and 3 bases at J, with 21 bases between the two ends. The DNA for the CDR3 is TGCGCCAGCAGCTCGTCCCCGGGGAGGGGATTAGACACTGAAGCTTTCTTT. Its translation: CASSSSPGRGLDTEAFF. Full variable domain (outside the CDR3, taken from reference TRBV5-1 and TRBJ1-1): KAGVTQTPRYLIKTRGQQVTLSCSPISGHRSVSWYQQTPGQGLQFLFEYFSETQRNKGNFPGRFSGRQFSNSRSEMNVSTLELGDSALYLCASSSSPGRGLDTEAFFGQGTRLTVV.

The V call is TRBV5-4, the J call TRBJ1-2; 9 nucleotides line up with TRBD1. Trimming at V came to 4 bases and at J to 6 bases, leaving 4 bases not matched to a gene. Germline assignment: CDR1 SGHNT and CDR2 YYREEE (reference sequence). The CDR3 totals 13 residues. The CDR3 nucleotides are TGTGCCAGCAGCATAGGACAGGGGAATGGCTACACCTTC. This sequence encodes CASSIGQGNGYTF.

The sample holds one count of this clone. This chain joins TRBV13 and TRBJ2-1, with TRBD2 as a possible D gene (6 bases). The V and J ends lost 5 bases and 2 bases respectively, with 25 bases between them. This CDR3 has 19 residues. The V gene's germline CDR1 is PRHDT and CDR2 FYEKMQ (reference sequence). CDR3 residues: CASSRTPAVSGTPYNEQFF. The CDR3 bases are TGTGCCAGCAGCCGCACCCCGGCAGTTAGCGGAACCCCCTACAATGAGCAGTTCTTC.

The chain recombines TRBV19 with TRBJ1-3, with TRBD1 identical over 7 bases. The V gene end was trimmed by 6 bases and the J gene end by 8 bases; junction bases not matched to a gene: 25. CDR1 LNHDA and CDR2 SQIVND come from the germline V gene (reference sequence). This CDR3 is built from 19 residues. CDR3 coding DNA: TGTGCCAGTAGCGAAGGACAGGTTCGGAGGGGCTATAATCAGGACACCATATATTTT. Residues: CASSEGQVRRGYNQDTIYF. Supplemented by reference TRBV19 and TRBJ1-3, the full variable domain reads DGGITQSPKYLFRKEGQNVTLSCEQNLNHDAMYWYRQDPGQGLRLIYYSQIVNDFQKGDIAEGYSVSREKKESFPLTVTSAQKNPTAFYLCASSEGQVRRGYNQDTIYFGEGSWLTVV.

The CDR3 DNA is TGTGCCAGCAGTTACGGTCCAGGGGGCTACGAGCAGTACTTC. Translation gives CASSYGPGGYEQYF. V gene TRBV6-6 combines with J gene TRBJ2-7; 7 positions match TRBD1. The germline V gene has CDR1 MNHNY and CDR2 SVGAGI (reference sequence). The V segment lost 2 bases and the J segment 3 bases; nucleotides outside the gene matches: 4. This CDR3 is built from 14 residues.

The CDR3 DNA sequence: TGTGCCTGGAGGGACAGGATGAGCTCCTACGAGCAGTACTTC. Its protein product is CAWRDRMSSYEQYF. The chain is built from TRBV30 and TRBJ2-7; TRBD1 aligns across 7 bases. Unmatched junction bases numbered 5, after V lost 3 bases and J lost 0 bases. Germline CDR1 reads GTSNPN; CDR2 reads SVGIG (reference sequence). The CDR3 extends over 14 amino acids. The full variable domain, completed using reference TRBV30 and TRBJ2-7, is SQTIHQWPATLVQPVGSPLSLECTVEGTSNPNLYWYRQAAGRGLQLLFYSVGIGQISSEVPQNLSASRPQDRQFILSSKKLLLSDSGFYLCAWRDRMSSYEQYFGPGTRLTVT.

The DNA for the CDR3 is TGTGCCAGCAGTCAGTCCGGGGGGGGCGGTACGCAGTATTTT. This encodes CASSQSGGGGTQYF. This rearrangement joins TRBV27 to TRBJ2-3, with 8 bases lining up with TRBD2. The CDR3 consists of 14 residues. Germline CDR1 reads MNHEY; CDR2 reads SMNVEV (reference sequence). The J segment lost 8 bases and the V segment lost 5 bases, leaving 9 bases of the junction unmatched.

This chain links TRBV5-4 with TRBJ1-2, with TRBD1 matching 10 bases. V shed 0 bases, J shed 0 bases, and the junction held 5 bases outside the gene matches. Germline CDR1 SGHNT, CDR2 YYREEE (reference sequence). The CDR3 runs to 17 residues. The CDR3 sequence: CASSLAGQGEANYGYTF. The CDR3 DNA follows: TGTGCCAGCAGCTTGGCCGGACAGGGGGAAGCTAACTATGGCTACACCTTC.